A selection of T cell receptor beta chains follows, all from one sample in a study of shared clonotypes between healthy human individuals. TCRdb's table, derived via immunoSEQ multiplex PCR, lists solely in-frame clones and lacks some. This sample yields 600,000 to 700,000 clones, of which 60% to 75% are seen a single time; around 1.7% belongs to the top ten. Source material: memory CD4+ T cells sorted from blood. These TCRs come from a young woman in good health. Both conserved end residues are trimmed from each CDR3. D genes are given only for firm matches.

d_call: NA; j_call: TRBJ2-3; v_call: TRBV5-1; cdr3_aa: ASSFGRASSTDTQY
d_call: NA; j_call: TRBJ2-1; v_call: TRBV5-1; cdr3_aa: ASSLDRFDYNEQF
d_call: NA; j_call: TRBJ1-2; v_call: TRBV5-1; cdr3_aa: ASSDAQNNYYGYT
d_call: NA; j_call: TRBJ2-6; v_call: TRBV19; cdr3_aa: ASTFGARSGANVLT
d_call: TRBD1; j_call: TRBJ1-1; v_call: TRBV18; cdr3_aa: ASSPGTENTEAF
d_call: NA; j_call: TRBJ2-3; v_call: TRBV21-1; cdr3_aa: ASSGSGTSTDTQY
d_call: NA; j_call: TRBJ1-5; v_call: TRBV19; cdr3_aa: ASSRGLNQPQH
d_call: NA; j_call: TRBJ2-5; v_call: TRBV11-2; cdr3_aa: ASSLVIQETQY
d_call: NA; j_call: TRBJ1-4; v_call: TRBV7-8; cdr3_aa: ASSPSRTTNEKLF
d_call: TRBD2; j_call: TRBJ2-5; v_call: TRBV15; cdr3_aa: ATSRRTSGIQETQY
d_call: NA; j_call: TRBJ1-2; v_call: TRBV19; cdr3_aa: ASRDYRTADGYT
d_call: NA; j_call: TRBJ2-3; v_call: TRBV29-1; cdr3_aa: SVVGPAQDTQY
d_call: TRBD2; j_call: TRBJ2-1; v_call: TRBV19; cdr3_aa: ASSMTSGSYNEQF
d_call: NA; j_call: TRBJ2-2; v_call: TRBV30; cdr3_aa: AYPGDANTGELF
d_call: NA; j_call: TRBJ1-3; v_call: TRBV19; cdr3_aa: ASSSLTGAGNTIY
d_call: TRBD2; j_call: TRBJ2-1; v_call: TRBV19; cdr3_aa: ASSLAGGSSYNEQF
d_call: NA; j_call: TRBJ2-7; v_call: TRBV10-2; cdr3_aa: ASSELQGLSPTEEY
d_call: TRBD2; j_call: TRBJ2-1; v_call: TRBV25-1; cdr3_aa: ASSEGSGFAGVGNEQF
d_call: TRBD1; j_call: TRBJ1-1; v_call: TRBV5-1; cdr3_aa: ASSDQGEGTEAF
d_call: NA; j_call: TRBJ2-5; v_call: TRBV29-1; cdr3_aa: SVNSGPGETQY
d_call: NA; j_call: TRBJ2-6; v_call: TRBV7-8; cdr3_aa: ASSLRMVAGANVLT
d_call: NA; j_call: TRBJ1-4; v_call: TRBV5-1; cdr3_aa: ASSPGWGDEKLF
d_call: NA; j_call: TRBJ1-2; v_call: TRBV28; cdr3_aa: ASSLLAGTNYGYT
d_call: TRBD1; j_call: TRBJ2-7; v_call: TRBV5-1; cdr3_aa: ASSFYTGQLYEQY
d_call: NA; j_call: TRBJ1-1; v_call: TRBV2; cdr3_aa: ASSEAADLNTEAF
d_call: NA; j_call: TRBJ2-3; v_call: TRBV28; cdr3_aa: ASSLSGADTQY
d_call: NA; j_call: TRBJ1-1; v_call: TRBV30; cdr3_aa: AWRSVMNTEAF
d_call: TRBD2; j_call: TRBJ2-1; v_call: TRBV10-2; cdr3_aa: ASRRIAGDTYNEQF
d_call: TRBD2; j_call: TRBJ2-1; v_call: TRBV7-2; cdr3_aa: ASTQRERQF
d_call: NA; j_call: TRBJ2-2; v_call: TRBV14; cdr3_aa: ASSQARAGDFAGELF
d_call: NA; j_call: TRBJ2-7; v_call: TRBV2; cdr3_aa: ASRRDAGDSYEQY
d_call: TRBD2; j_call: TRBJ2-3; v_call: TRBV6-6; cdr3_aa: ASSNGTSVSDTQY
d_call: NA; j_call: TRBJ2-1; v_call: TRBV9; cdr3_aa: ASSVRGHDGQF
d_call: NA; j_call: TRBJ2-1; v_call: TRBV5-1; cdr3_aa: ASSTGGISYNEQF
d_call: NA; j_call: TRBJ2-7; v_call: TRBV27; cdr3_aa: ASSSPHLQGYEQY
d_call: NA; j_call: TRBJ1-3; v_call: TRBV4-1; cdr3_aa: ASSPNLTPGPLSGNTIY
d_call: NA; j_call: TRBJ2-7; v_call: TRBV7-9; cdr3_aa: ASSPSPGYEQY
d_call: NA; j_call: TRBJ2-5; v_call: TRBV4-1; cdr3_aa: ASSQGTVEGTQY